The subject of this entry is one T cell receptor beta chain. Germline assignment: CDR1 LGHNA and CDR2 YSLEER. Trimming shortened V by 2 bases and J by 0 bases, and 8 bases separated the two germline ends. This CDR3 has 15 amino acids. The data originate from a study of blood T cell repertoires in COVID-19. Per the authors' pipeline: From reference gene primer amplification, estimates of nucleated cell counts were derived. Sequencing was performed with immunoSEQ multiplex PCR; in TCRdb, only in-frame clones are kept and a portion is missing. D and trimming come from the DNA, and the V and J calls and clone size come from that table. The table lists 90,000 to 150,000 clones, roughly 85% of them singletons.

The rearrangement uses TRBV4-3 and TRBJ1-3; no reliable D call. Material: peripheral blood. The sequence derives from a man aged 80 or over with acute or convalescent COVID-19. The CDR3 DNA reads TGCGCCAGCAGCCAATCCGCTACCTCTGGAAACACCATATATTTT. Translated: CASSQSATSGNTIYF.